Included here is one T cell receptor (beta chain) sequence, with context. Antigen specificity is unknown. V was trimmed by 1 base and J by 1 base, leaving 10 bases between them. Germline CDR1 reads LGHNA; CDR2 reads YSLEER. The CDR3 spans 15 residues. The method for making cDNA was 5'RACE, and it used 10-nucleotide random UMIs. In TCRdb, the 5' RACE reads were re-called with MiXCR into one record per CDR3 protein. In the table there are about 74,000 distinct CDR3 sequences, around 5% of which are singletons. The data were taken from a study of neurological immune-mediated disorders. Study-level information: About 90% of the 34 multiple sclerosis patients had relapsing-remitting disease; 3 had secondary progressive.

Overall study findings and caveats: Clinical features showed no association with the multiple sclerosis repertoire cluster, and MRI features showed none either. HTLV-1-associated myelopathy led in TCR clonal expansion, while multiple sclerosis ranked lowest, below healthy controls.

The V call is TRBV4-3, the J call TRBJ1-2; no clear D. The sequence derives from a young man with multiple sclerosis. What was sequenced was PBMCs. The CDR3 sequence is CASSQGRGVNYGYTF. In DNA form, the CDR3 reads TGCGCCAGCAGCCAAGGGCGGGGAGTTAACTATGGCTACACCTTC.